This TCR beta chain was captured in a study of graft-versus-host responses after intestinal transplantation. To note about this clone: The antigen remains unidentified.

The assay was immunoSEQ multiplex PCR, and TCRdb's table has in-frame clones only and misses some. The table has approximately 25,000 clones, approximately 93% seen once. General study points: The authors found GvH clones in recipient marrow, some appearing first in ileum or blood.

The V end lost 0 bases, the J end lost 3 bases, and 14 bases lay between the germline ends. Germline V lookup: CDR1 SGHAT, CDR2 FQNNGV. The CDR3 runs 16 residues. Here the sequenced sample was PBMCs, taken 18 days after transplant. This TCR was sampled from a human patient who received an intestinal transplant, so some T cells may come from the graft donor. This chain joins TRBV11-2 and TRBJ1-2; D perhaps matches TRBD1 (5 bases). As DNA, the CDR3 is TGTGCCAGCAGCTTAGAGAGAGGTCCGGGGGACTATGGCTACACCTTC. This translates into CASSLERGPGDYGYTF.